This TCR beta chain was sequenced for a study of naive and memory T cell subsets. The CDR3 has 17 amino acids. Per germline, CDR1 SGHVS and CDR2 FNYEAQ. The V segment lost 5 bases and the J segment 7 bases; nucleotides outside the gene matches: 12. Two oligonucleotides, mixed equimolar, formed the beta constant-region primer covering TRBC1 and TRBC2. Ligated cDNA was amplified by four rounds of PCR with nested alpha and beta constant-region primers and SP2. MiXCR, applied by TCRdb to the UMI-ligation and nested PCR reads, yields one record per CDR3 protein. This table has about 9,700 distinct CDR3 sequences, around 5.6% appearing once.

The receptor comes from a human donor in good health. The rearrangement joins TRBV7-6 to TRBJ2-3, with 13 bases fitting TRBD2. Sample: CD4+ TEMRA cells from blood. As for subset: effector memory re-expressing CD45RA, CD45RA+ CD27-. The CDR3 region is CASSPWTSGSRGNTQYF. CDR3 nucleotides: TGTGCCAGCAGCCCGTGGACTAGCGGGAGTAGGGGTAATACGCAGTATTTT. Drawing the rest from reference TRBV7-6 and TRBJ2-3, the complete variable domain is GAGVSQSPRYKVTKRGQDVALRCDPISGHVSLYWYRQALGQGPEFLTYFNYEAQQDKSGLPNDRFSAERPEGSISTLTIQRTEQRDSAMYRCASSPWTSGSRGNTQYFGPGTRLTVL.